Shown below are 28 T cell receptor beta chains from a single sample sequenced in a study of immune evolution from preneoplasia to lung adenocarcinoma. Produced via immunoSEQ multiplex PCR; TCRdb's table is partial and in-frame only. This table holds 13,000 to 15,000 clones, approximately 80% found once. The sample taken for sequencing was FFPE minimally invasive lung adenocarcinoma tissue. These receptors originate from a person between 55 and 80 years old with lung adenocarcinoma.

The chain combines TRBV2 with TRBJ1-2; D not certain. The CDR3 contains 14 residues. Germline V gives CDR1 SNHLY, CDR2 FYNNEI. V dropped 1 base and J dropped 2 bases, with 8 bases sitting between them. This CDR3 is CASSEGGWNYGYTF. The DNA of the CDR3 is TGTGCCAGCAGTGAAGGGGGTTGGAACTATGGCTACACCTTC.

The table lists this clone with a few counts. The gene calls are TRBV30 and TRBJ1-5, with D possibly TRBD1 on 5 matching bases. The germline gives CDR1 GTSNPN, CDR2 SVGIG (reference sequence). CDR3 size: 13 residues. Trimming pared 3 bases from V and 5 bases from J, leaving 11 bases between. Here the CDR3 reads CAWSPGLDQPQHF. The CDR3 DNA sequence: TGTGCCTGGAGCCCGGGGCTGGATCAGCCCCAGCATTTT.

The gene calls are TRBV6-1 and TRBJ1-3; D is undetermined. V dropped 5 bases and J dropped 0 bases, with 8 bases sitting between them. Germline assignment: CDR1 MNHNS and CDR2 SASEGT. The CDR3 runs 14 residues. CDR3 nucleotide sequence: TGTGCCAGCAGTACAGTGCACTCTGGAAACACCATATATTTT. Protein product: CASSTVHSGNTIYF.

For the CDR3, the DNA is TGTGCCAGCAGCTTAGTTAGCAGGGGCGCTGAAGCTTTCTTT. Protein sequence: CASSLVSRGAEAFF. The rearrangement uses TRBV11-2 and TRBJ1-1, with D perhaps TRBD1 (6 bases). With 1 base removed from V and 6 bases from J, the gap between germline ends came to 12 bases. CDR3 length equals 14 residues. The germline CDR1 and CDR2 sequences are SGHAT and FQNNGV.

This chain connects TRBV28 to TRBJ2-5; D is possibly TRBD1 or TRBD2 (5 bases each). V was clipped by 5 bases and J by 9 bases, with 19 bases between them. Per germline, CDR1 MDHEN and CDR2 SYDVKM. The CDR3 contains 14 residues. The chain's CDR3 is CASSPPGAQRAQYF. CDR3 DNA sequence: TGTGCCAGCAGTCCCCCCGGGGCCCAGAGGGCCCAGTACTTC.

This chain connects TRBV30 to TRBJ1-6, with D hard to call. Germline V lookup: CDR1 GTSNPN, CDR2 SVGIG (reference sequence). The CDR3 runs 13 residues. V lost 1 base to trimming and J lost 6 bases, with 7 bases between them. The chain's CDR3 is CAWSGTFNSPLHF. In DNA form, the CDR3 reads TGTGCCTGGAGTGGGACTTTTAATTCACCCCTCCACTTT.

The chain uses TRBV5-6 and TRBJ1-6; D might be TRBD1 (6 bases). The V end was cut by 4 bases, the J end by 8 bases, with 16 bases between. The CDR3 length is 15 residues. Germline values: CDR1 SGHDT, CDR2 YYEEEE. The CDR3 here is CASSPLGADYSPLHF. In DNA form, the CDR3 reads TGTGCCAGCAGCCCCCTGGGGGCCGACTATTCACCCCTCCACTTT. Drawing the rest from reference TRBV5-6 and TRBJ1-6, the complete variable domain is DAGVTQSPTHLIKTRGQQVTLRCSPKSGHDTVSWYQQALGQGPQFIFQYYEEEERQRGNFPDRFSGHQFPNYSSELNVNALLLGDSALYLCASSPLGADYSPLHFGNGTRLTVT.

The chain recombines TRBV9 with TRBJ1-1, with 8 bases matching TRBD1. CDR3 length: 14 amino acids. Germline assignment: CDR1 SGDLS and CDR2 YYNGEE. Unmatched junction bases numbered 6, after V lost 3 bases and J lost 5 bases. The DNA for the CDR3 is TGTGCCAGCAGCGCGGGGACAGGCAATACTGAAGCTTTCTTT. It yields the protein CASSAGTGNTEAFF. The variable domain in full, completed from reference TRBV9 and TRBJ1-1, reads DSGVTQTPKHLITATGQRVTLRCSPRSGDLSVYWYQQSLDQGLQFLIQYYNGEERAKGNILERFSAQQFPDLHSELNLSSLELGDSALYFCASSAGTGNTEAFFGQGTRLTVV.

V usage is TRBV7-9 and J usage is TRBJ1-2, with D possibly being TRBD1 (5 bases). V lost 5 bases and J lost 0, with 10 bases in between. Germline values: CDR1 SEHNR, CDR2 FQNEAQ (reference sequence). The CDR3 totals 14 residues. The CDR3 here is CASSPGLSNYGYTF. CDR3 in DNA: TGTGCCAGCAGCCCAGGGTTGTCTAACTATGGCTACACCTTC.

The CDR3 loop is CASSYLPGGGVANEQFF. DNA for the CDR3: TGTGCCAGCAGCTATCTCCCGGGGGGGGGAGTTGCCAATGAGCAGTTCTTC. The rearrangement joins TRBV9 to TRBJ2-1, with TRBD2 identical over 8 bases. The trim removed 4 bases at V and 6 bases at J, leaving 15 bases unmatched. Germline CDR1 and CDR2: SGDLS and YYNGEE. This CDR3 is built from 17 residues.

CDR3 loop: CASSQDNMGGVYGYTF. In DNA form, the CDR3 reads TGCGCCAGCAGCCAAGATAATATGGGAGGAGTCTATGGCTACACCTTC. The chain employs TRBV4-3 and TRBJ1-2; no reliable D call. V shed 0 bases and J shed 4 bases, with 15 bases lying between them. The CDR3 has 16 amino acids. Germline V gene lookup returns CDR1 LGHNA and CDR2 YSLEER.

This clone appeared a few times. The chain uses TRBV7-9 and TRBJ1-4; TRBD1 might be the D (5 bases). The CDR3 sequence is 15 residues long. Germline V gene sequence: CDR1 SEHNR, CDR2 FQNEAQ (reference sequence). V was clipped by 6 bases and J by 3 bases, with 14 bases between them. The CDR3 loop reads CASRLREGPNEKLFF. The CDR3 nucleotides are TGTGCCAGCAGACTCCGGGAGGGGCCTAATGAAAAACTGTTTTTT.

The J gene is TRBJ2-1, the V gene TRBV5-1; tentatively, D is TRBD1 (5 bases). The CDR3 has 12 residues. V lost 4 bases and J 5 bases, leaving 7 bases between the germline ends. Germline V gene data show CDR1 as SGHRS and CDR2 as YFSETQ. For the CDR3, the DNA is TGCGCCAGCAGCCGACAGAACAATGAGCAGTTCTTC. Translated, it gives CASSRQNNEQFF.

The chain carries TRBV4-3 and TRBJ1-4, with D possibly being TRBD1 (5 bases). Germline V CDR1 and CDR2: LGHNA, YSLEER. Trimming removed 0 bases at V and 8 bases at J, with 16 bases between. The CDR3 is 16 residues long. CDR3 DNA: TGCGCCAGCAGCCAAGATTCGGCAGGGAGCGGAGAAAAACTGTTTTTT. Its protein is CASSQDSAGSGEKLFF.

V usage is TRBV28 and J usage is TRBJ2-1; 7 bases match TRBD1. The V segment lost 6 bases and the J segment 3 bases; nucleotides outside the gene matches: 14. Germline V gene lookup returns CDR1 MDHEN and CDR2 SYDVKM. There are 17 residues in the CDR3. CDR3 residues: CASRWYRGSSLYNEQFF. CDR3 nucleotides: TGTGCCAGCAGGTGGTACAGGGGAAGTTCTCTCTACAATGAGCAGTTCTTC.

This sequence joins TRBV7-2 and TRBJ2-5; tentative D call: TRBD1 (5 bases). Per the germline V gene, CDR1 is SGHTA and CDR2 is FQGNSA. Between the trimmed V and J ends, which lost 1 base and 4 bases, there was a span of 10 bases. This CDR3 is built from 14 residues. CDR3 DNA: TGTGCCAGCAGCTTAGGGGGCCCGATAGAGACCCAGTACTTC. Translating it yields CASSLGGPIETQYF.

V gene TRBV7-3 combines with J gene TRBJ2-1; TRBD1 matches 7 bases. The V gene's germline CDR1 is SGHTA and CDR2 FQGTGA. This CDR3 region has 15 residues. V trimming: 2 bases; J trimming: 4 bases; junction bases outside the gene matches: 5. The CDR3 DNA reads TGTGCCAGCAGCTTATCTGAGGGGGCATACAATGAGCAGTTCTTC. It encodes CASSLSEGAYNEQFF. Supplemented by reference TRBV7-3 and TRBJ2-1, the full variable domain reads GAGVSQTPSNKVTEKGKYVELRCDPISGHTALYWYRQSLGQGPEFLIYFQGTGAADDSGLPNDRFFAVRPEGSVSTLKIQRTERGDSAVYLCASSLSEGAYNEQFFGPGTRLTVL.

The chain has TRBV30 and TRBJ2-7; 8 bases are shared with TRBD1. The ends lost 0 bases at V and 6 bases at J; junction bases unmatched: 10. The CDR3 contains 15 residues. Per the germline V gene, CDR1 is GTSNPN and CDR2 is SVGIG (reference sequence). For the CDR3, the DNA is TGTGCCTGGAGTGTTAGCAGGGGGCGGAGAGGCGAGCAGTACTTC. Amino acid sequence: CAWSVSRGRRGEQYF.

The chain has TRBV6-5 and TRBJ2-7; D may be TRBD1 or TRBD2 (5 bases each). Trimming took off 4 bases at V and 7 bases at J, with 20 bases between the two ends. CDR3 size: 15 residues. Looked up from germline, CDR1 is MNHEY and CDR2 is SVGAGI. This chain's CDR3 is CASSSGTRWGWEQYF. CDR3 DNA sequence: TGTGCCAGCAGTTCCGGGACCCGTTGGGGTTGGGAGCAGTACTTC.

The chain employs TRBV29-1 and TRBJ1-1, with 9 positions matching TRBD1. CDR3 size: 13 residues. Germline trimming cut 5 bases from V and 4 bases from J; bases unmatched to any gene: 5. Germline assignment: CDR1 SQVTM and CDR2 ANQGSEA. This chain's CDR3 is CSVPGQGLTEAFF. The DNA of the CDR3 is TGCAGCGTTCCGGGACAGGGTCTCACTGAAGCTTTCTTT.

This clone appeared a single time. This rearrangement joins TRBV10-3 to TRBJ2-7; D call uncertain. With 9 bases removed from V and 2 bases from J, the gap between germline ends came to 17 bases. CDR3 length: 14 residues. Germline V gene lookup returns CDR1 ENHRY and CDR2 SYGVKD. This CDR3 is CAMRLDSRPYEQYF. DNA for the CDR3: TGTGCCATGAGATTAGACTCCCGACCCTACGAGCAGTACTTC.

The chain joins TRBV5-1 to TRBJ1-2; D remains ambiguous. The CDR3 is 12 amino acids. V was shortened by 0 bases and J by 12 bases, with 12 bases between the two germline ends. Germline values: CDR1 SGHRS, CDR2 YFSETQ. The CDR3 nucleotides are TGCGCCAGCAGCTTGGACGGAAAGGGCCACACCTTC. Translating gives CASSLDGKGHTF. The variable domain in full, with the rest retrieved from reference TRBV5-1 and TRBJ1-2, is KAGVTQTPRYLIKTRGQQVTLSCSPISGHRSVSWYQQTPGQGLQFLFEYFSETQRNKGNFPGRFSGRQFSNSRSEMNVSTLELGDSALYLCASSLDGKGHTFGSGTRLTVV.

The chain recombines TRBV4-1 with TRBJ1-6, with 7 bases that match TRBD1. The germline V gene has CDR1 MGHRA and CDR2 YSYEKL. V shed 1 base and J 8 bases; nucleotides not matched to a gene: 2. This CDR3 contains 14 residues. This CDR3 reads CASSQGTGDSPLHF. CDR3 nucleotide sequence: TGCGCCAGCAGCCAAGGTACAGGGGATTCACCCCTCCACTTT.

The V and J genes are TRBV11-3 and TRBJ2-5; tentatively, D is TRBD1 (6 bases). This CDR3 has 15 amino acids. V dropped 2 bases and J dropped 5 bases, with 15 bases sitting between them. Germline-derived CDR1 and CDR2 are SGHNT and YENEEA. The CDR3 sequence is CASSLPLGQAETQYF. The CDR3 DNA reads as TGTGCCAGCAGCTTACCATTGGGACAAGCGGAGACCCAGTACTTC.

The V call is TRBV6-7, the J call TRBJ1-5, with a tentative D call TRBD1 (6 bases). TRBV6-7 is recorded as an ORF, its role being uncertain. V lost 6 bases, J lost 7 bases, and 16 bases lay in between. CDR3 length: 14 residues. The CDR3 reads CASSHHRAKQPQHF. Here the CDR3 DNA reads TGTGCCAGCAGCCACCACAGGGCTAAACAGCCCCAGCATTTT.

The chain employs TRBV11-3 and TRBJ2-1; TRBD2 aligns across 13 bases. J lost 10 bases, V lost 5 bases, and 5 bases had no gene match. There are 14 residues in the CDR3. Germline CDR1 and CDR2: SGHNT and YENEEA. The CDR3 here is CASSSPGLAGEQFF. The CDR3 DNA reads TGTGCCAGCAGCAGCCCGGGACTAGCGGGGGAGCAGTTCTTC.

This rearrangement joins TRBV28 to TRBJ1-4, with D hard to call. Germline CDR1 reads MDHEN; CDR2 reads SYDVKM. V lost 4 bases and J lost 4, with 10 bases in between. There are 14 residues in the CDR3. DNA for the CDR3: TGTGCCAGCAGTTCCCCAGGCTATAATGAAAAACTGTTTTTT. Its translation: CASSSPGYNEKLFF.

The genes are TRBV18 and TRBJ1-1, with 8 bases fitting TRBD1. V was pared by 2 bases and J by 4 bases, with 6 bases of the junction left unmatched. The CDR3 is 15 residues long. Per the germline V gene, CDR1 is KGHSH and CDR2 is LQKENI. CDR3 in amino acids: CASSPSGTGLTEAFF. CDR3 bases: TGTGCCAGCTCACCATCAGGGACAGGTCTCACTGAAGCTTTCTTT.